A selection of T cell receptor beta chains follows, all from one sample in a study of Ad26.COV2.S vaccination and SARS-CoV-2 variants. Method: immunoSEQ multiplex PCR; TCRdb's copy keeps in-frame clones and lacks some. In the table there are roughly 300,000 clones, 85% to 90% of which are singletons. The sequencing here drew on peripheral blood, taken in a trial of Ad26.COV2.S vaccine versus placebo. These receptors came from a person aged 18-60 years who received the Ad26.COV2.S COVID-19 vaccine or a placebo. CDR3s include the opening cysteine and the closing phenylalanine or tryptophan. D genes are given only for firm matches. Clone size is shown for a subset of rows, as once, few, many or a class of expanded clone.

size | J | D | V | DNA | CDR3
. | TRBJ1-2 | . | TRBV24-1 | TGTGCCACCAGTGACATGACAGGTTATGGCTACACCTTC | CATSDMTGYGYTF
. | TRBJ1-1 | . | TRBV27 | TGTGCCAGCAGTTTCCCCGGGTTGAACACTGAAGCTTTCTTT | CASSFPGLNTEAFF
. | TRBJ1-2 | . | TRBV18 | TGTGCCAGCTCACCACGCTTACAGGTCTATGGCTACACCTTC | CASSPRLQVYGYTF
few | TRBJ2-3 | . | TRBV5-1 | TGCGCCAGCAGCTTGGCTATGGGATCGGGCACAGATACGCAGTATTTT | CASSLAMGSGTDTQYF
. | TRBJ1-5 | . | TRBV6-6 | TGTGCCAGCAGTTACGACGGGCCTCAGCCCCAGCATTTT | CASSYDGPQPQHF
. | TRBJ1-6 | . | TRBV4-1 | TGCGCCAGCAGTCACCTCGCCGGACTCCTGTATAATTCACCCCTCCACTTT | CASSHLAGLLYNSPLHF
once | TRBJ1-2 | TRBD1 | TRBV9 | TGTGCCAGCAGCGTAGAGGGACAGGGCTATGGCTACACCTTC | CASSVEGQGYGYTF
. | TRBJ2-1 | . | TRBV14 | TGTGCCAGCAGCCAAAGGTACAATGAGCAGTTCTTC | CASSQRYNEQFF
. | TRBJ2-2 | TRBD2 | TRBV3-1/TRBV3-2 | TGTGCCAGCAGCCAAGTCGGTAGCGGGGGGGCGTTCACCGGGGAGCTGTTTTTT | CASSQVGSGGAFTGELFF
. | TRBJ1-5 | TRBD1 | TRBV7-8 | TGTGCCAGCGGGGGAGGGACAGGGGATCAGCCCCAGCATTTT | CASGGGTGDQPQHF
. | TRBJ1-5 | TRBD1 | TRBV6-8 | TGTGCCAGCAGCACAAGTTTCCTCCAGGGGGCAAAACAGCCCCAGCATTTT | CASSTSFLQGAKQPQHF
few | TRBJ1-6 | . | TRBV28 | TGTGCCAGCGGATCTTCGAGGTCACCCCTCCACTTT | CASGSSRSPLHF
. | TRBJ2-7 | TRBD1 | TRBV19 | TGTGCCAGTTCACCCCGGGGACAGGGTTACGAGCAGTACTTC | CASSPRGQGYEQYF
few | TRBJ1-6 | TRBD1 | TRBV27 | TGTGCCAGCAGTTTACGACAGGGGAGGAATTCACCCCTCCACTTT | CASSLRQGRNSPLHF